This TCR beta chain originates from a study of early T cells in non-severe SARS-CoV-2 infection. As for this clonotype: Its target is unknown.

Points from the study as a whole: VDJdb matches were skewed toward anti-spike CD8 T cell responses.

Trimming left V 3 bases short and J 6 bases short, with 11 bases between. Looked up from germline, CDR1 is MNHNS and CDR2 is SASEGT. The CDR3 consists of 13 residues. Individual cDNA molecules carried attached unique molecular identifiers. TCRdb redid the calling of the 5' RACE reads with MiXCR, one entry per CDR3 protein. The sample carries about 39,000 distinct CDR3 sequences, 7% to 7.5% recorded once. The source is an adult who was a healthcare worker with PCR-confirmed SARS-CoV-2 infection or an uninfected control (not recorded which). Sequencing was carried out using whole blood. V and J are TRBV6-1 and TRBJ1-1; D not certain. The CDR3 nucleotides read TGTGCCAGCAGTGATCGGGGAACGGCTGAAGCTTTCTTT. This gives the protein CASSDRGTAEAFF.